This record concerns one TCR beta chain sequence. Antigen unknown. From the reads, TCRdb called clonotypes with MiXCR, one entry per CDR3 protein. The sample lists about 890,000 distinct CDR3 sequences, approximately 31% occurring once. The sample comes from a study of T cell repertoires in cytomegalovirus infection. Study context: Recently identified HLA-C-restricted CMV epitopes were among the peptides used.

The sequence was collected from a human donor in good health (CMV status not recorded). Some clones in this sample may be carry-over from other donors' samples. The source material was cultured CD8+ T cells from PBMCs, sampled from culture after CMV antigen stimulation.

CDR3 in DNA: TGTGCCAGCAGTATCCAACGGGGAGGGCCCCATGAGCAGTTCTTC. Translating it yields CASSIQRGGPHEQFF. V gene TRBV28 combines with J gene TRBJ2-1; TRBD2 agrees at 7 bases. The CDR3 is 15 residues long. Germline V gene lookup returns CDR1 MDHEN and CDR2 SYDVKM. V lost 5 bases, J lost 8 bases, and 12 bases stayed unmatched.